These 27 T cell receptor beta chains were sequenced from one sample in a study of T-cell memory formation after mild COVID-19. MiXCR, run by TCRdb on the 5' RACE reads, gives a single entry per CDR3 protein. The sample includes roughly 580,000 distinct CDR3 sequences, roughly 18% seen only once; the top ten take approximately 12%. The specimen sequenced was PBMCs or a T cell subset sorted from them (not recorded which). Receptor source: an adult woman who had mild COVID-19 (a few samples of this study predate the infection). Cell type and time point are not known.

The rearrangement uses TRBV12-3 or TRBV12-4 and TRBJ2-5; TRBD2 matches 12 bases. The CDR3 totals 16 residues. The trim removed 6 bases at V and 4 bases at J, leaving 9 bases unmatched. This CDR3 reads CASSQGLAGRLETQYF. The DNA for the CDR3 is TGTGCCAGCAGCCAAGGACTAGCGGGACGATTAGAGACCCAGTACTTC.

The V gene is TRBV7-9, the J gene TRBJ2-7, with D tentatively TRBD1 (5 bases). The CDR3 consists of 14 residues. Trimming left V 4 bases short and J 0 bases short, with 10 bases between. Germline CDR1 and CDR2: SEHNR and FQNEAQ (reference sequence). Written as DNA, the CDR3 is TGTGCCAGCAGCTCCCCGACAGTCTCCTACGAGCAGTACTTC. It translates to CASSSPTVSYEQYF.

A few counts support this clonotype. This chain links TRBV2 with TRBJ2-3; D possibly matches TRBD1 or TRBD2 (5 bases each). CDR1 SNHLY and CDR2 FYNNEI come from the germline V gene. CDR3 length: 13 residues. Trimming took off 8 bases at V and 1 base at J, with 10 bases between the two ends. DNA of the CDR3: TGTGCCAGCGGGGGTGAAGGCACAGATACGCAGTATTTT. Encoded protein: CASGGEGTDTQYF.

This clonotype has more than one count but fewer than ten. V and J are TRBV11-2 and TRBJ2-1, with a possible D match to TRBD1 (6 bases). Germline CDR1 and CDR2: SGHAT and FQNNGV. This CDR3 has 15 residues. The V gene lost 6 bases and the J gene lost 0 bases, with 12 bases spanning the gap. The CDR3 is CASRPTGSSYNEQFF. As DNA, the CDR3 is TGTGCCAGCAGACCCACAGGGAGCTCCTACAATGAGCAGTTCTTC. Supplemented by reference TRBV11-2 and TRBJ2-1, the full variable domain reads EAGVAQSPRYKIIEKRQSVAFWCNPISGHATLYWYQQILGQGPKLLIQFQNNGVVDDSQLPKDRFSAERLKGVDSTLKIQPAKLEDSAVYLCASRPTGSSYNEQFFGPGTRLTVL.

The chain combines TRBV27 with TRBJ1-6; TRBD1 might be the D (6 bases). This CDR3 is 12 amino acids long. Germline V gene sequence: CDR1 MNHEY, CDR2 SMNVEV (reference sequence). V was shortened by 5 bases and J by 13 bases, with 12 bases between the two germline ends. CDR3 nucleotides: TGTGCCAGCAGTCCCACAGGGAATCCCCTCCACTTT. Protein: CASSPTGNPLHF.

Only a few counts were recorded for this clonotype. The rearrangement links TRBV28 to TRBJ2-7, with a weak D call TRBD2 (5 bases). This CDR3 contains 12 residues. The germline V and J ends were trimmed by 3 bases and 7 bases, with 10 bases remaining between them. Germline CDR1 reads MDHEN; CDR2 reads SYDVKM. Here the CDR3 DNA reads TGTGCCAGCAGTTTTTTAGGGAGTGAGCAGTACTTC. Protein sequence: CASSFLGSEQYF. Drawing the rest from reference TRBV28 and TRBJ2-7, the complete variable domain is DVKVTQSSRYLVKRTGEKVFLECVQDMDHENMFWYRQDPGLGLRLIYFSYDVKMKEKGDIPEGYSVSREKKERFSLILESASTNQTSMYLCASSFLGSEQYFGPGTRLTVT.

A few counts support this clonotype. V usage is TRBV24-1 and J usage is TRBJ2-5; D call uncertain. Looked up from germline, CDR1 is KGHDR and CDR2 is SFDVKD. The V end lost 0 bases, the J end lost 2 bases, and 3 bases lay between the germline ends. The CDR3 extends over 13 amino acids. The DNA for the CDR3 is TGTGCCACCAGTGATTTGGGGCAAGAGACCCAGTACTTC. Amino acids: CATSDLGQETQYF.

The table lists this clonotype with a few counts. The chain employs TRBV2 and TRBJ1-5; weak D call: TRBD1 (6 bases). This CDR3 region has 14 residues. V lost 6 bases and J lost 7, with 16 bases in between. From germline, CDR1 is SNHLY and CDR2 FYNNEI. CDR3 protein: CASRTGVQDQPQHF. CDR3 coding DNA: TGTGCCAGCAGGACAGGAGTGCAGGACCAGCCCCAGCATTTT. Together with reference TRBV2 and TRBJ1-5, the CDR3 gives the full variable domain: EPEVTQTPSHQVTQMGQEVILRCVPISNHLYFYWYRQILGQKVEFLVSFYNNEISEKSEIFDDQFSVERPDGSNFTLKIRSTKLEDSAMYFCASRTGVQDQPQHFGDGTRLSIL.

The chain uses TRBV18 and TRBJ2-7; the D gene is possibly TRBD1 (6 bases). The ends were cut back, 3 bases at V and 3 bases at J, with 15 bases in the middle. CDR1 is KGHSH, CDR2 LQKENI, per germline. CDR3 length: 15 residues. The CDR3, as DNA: TGTGCCAGCTCACCCTCACGGACAGTCAGCTACGAGCAGTACTTC. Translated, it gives CASSPSRTVSYEQYF.

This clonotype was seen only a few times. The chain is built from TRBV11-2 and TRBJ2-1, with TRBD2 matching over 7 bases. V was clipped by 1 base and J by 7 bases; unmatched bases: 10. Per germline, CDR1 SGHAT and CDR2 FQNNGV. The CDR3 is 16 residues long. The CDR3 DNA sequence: TGTGCCAGCAGCTTAGTTACACGAGCGGGGCCGAATGAGCAGTTCTTC. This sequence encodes CASSLVTRAGPNEQFF.

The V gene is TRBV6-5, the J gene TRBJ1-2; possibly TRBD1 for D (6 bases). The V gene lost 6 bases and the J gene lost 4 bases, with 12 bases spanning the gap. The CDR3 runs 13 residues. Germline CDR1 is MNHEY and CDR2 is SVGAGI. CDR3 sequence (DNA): TGTGCCAGCAGCCGCGAGGGGGGCTATGGCTACACCTTC. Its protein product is CASSREGGYGYTF.

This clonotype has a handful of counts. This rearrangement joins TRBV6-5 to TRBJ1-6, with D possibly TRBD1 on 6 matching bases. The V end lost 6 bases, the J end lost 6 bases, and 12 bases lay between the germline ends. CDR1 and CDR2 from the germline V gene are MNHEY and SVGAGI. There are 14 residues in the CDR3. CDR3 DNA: TGTGCCAGCAGCACTGGAGGGGGTAATTCACCCCTCCACTTT. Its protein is CASSTGGGNSPLHF.

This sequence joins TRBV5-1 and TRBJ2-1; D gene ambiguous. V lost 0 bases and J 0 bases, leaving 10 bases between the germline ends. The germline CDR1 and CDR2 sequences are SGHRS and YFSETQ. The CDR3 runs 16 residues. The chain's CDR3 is CASSLVSSSSYNEQFF. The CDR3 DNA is TGCGCCAGCAGCTTGGTTTCCTCGAGCTCCTACAATGAGCAGTTCTTC.

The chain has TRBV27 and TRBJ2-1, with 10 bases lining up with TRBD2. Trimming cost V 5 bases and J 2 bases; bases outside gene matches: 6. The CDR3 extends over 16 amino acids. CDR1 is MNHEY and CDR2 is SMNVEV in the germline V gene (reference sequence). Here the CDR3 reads CASSPGLADTYNEQFF. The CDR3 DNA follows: TGTGCCAGCAGTCCCGGACTAGCGGATACCTACAATGAGCAGTTCTTC.

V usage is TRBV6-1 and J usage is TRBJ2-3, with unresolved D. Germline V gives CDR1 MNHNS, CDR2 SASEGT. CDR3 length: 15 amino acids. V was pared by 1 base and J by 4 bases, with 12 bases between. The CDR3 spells CASSEDLGRPDTQYF. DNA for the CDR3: TGTGCCAGCAGTGAAGATTTGGGCAGACCAGATACGCAGTATTTT.

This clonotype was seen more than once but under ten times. The CDR3 DNA follows: TGCAGTGCTTTAACCGGGACAGGGATCTACGAGCAGTACTTC. Residues: CSALTGTGIYEQYF. This sequence joins TRBV20-1 and TRBJ2-7, with 9 positions matching TRBD1. The CDR3 is 14 residues long. From germline, CDR1 is DFQATT and CDR2 SNEGSKA (reference sequence). Unmatched junction bases numbered 8, after V lost 5 bases and J lost 3 bases.

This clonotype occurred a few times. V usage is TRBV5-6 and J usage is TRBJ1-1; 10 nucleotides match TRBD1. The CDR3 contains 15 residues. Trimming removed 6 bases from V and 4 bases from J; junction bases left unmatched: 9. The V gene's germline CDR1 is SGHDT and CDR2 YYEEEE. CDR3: CASTWEGQGITEAFF. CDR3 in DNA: TGTGCCAGCACCTGGGAGGGACAGGGGATCACTGAAGCTTTCTTT.

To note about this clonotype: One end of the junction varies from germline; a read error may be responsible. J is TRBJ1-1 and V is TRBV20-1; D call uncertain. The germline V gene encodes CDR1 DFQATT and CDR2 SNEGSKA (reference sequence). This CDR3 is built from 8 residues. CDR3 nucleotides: TGCAGTGCCCTGTTTGGGATCTTT. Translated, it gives CSALFGIF.

CDR3 in amino acids: CASSQVKGPGNTIYF. The CDR3, as DNA: TGTGCCAGCAGCCAAGTGAAAGGGCCAGGAAACACCATATATTTT. The V gene is TRBV14, the J gene TRBJ1-3, with D unclear. The CDR3 sequence is 15 residues long. Looked up from germline, CDR1 is SGHDN and CDR2 is FVKESK. Trimming removed 1 base at V and 4 bases at J, with 11 bases between. The full variable domain, completed using reference TRBV14 and TRBJ1-3, is EAGVTQFPSHSVIEKGQTVTLRCDPISGHDNLYWYRRVMGKEIKFLLHFVKESKQDESGMPNNRFLAERTGGTYSTLKVQPAELEDSGVYFCASSQVKGPGNTIYFGEGSWLTVV.

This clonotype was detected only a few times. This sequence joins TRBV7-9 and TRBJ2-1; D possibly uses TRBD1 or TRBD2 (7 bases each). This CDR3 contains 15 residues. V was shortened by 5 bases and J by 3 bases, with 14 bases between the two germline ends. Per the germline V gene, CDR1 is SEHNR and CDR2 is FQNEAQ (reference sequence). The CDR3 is CASSLTGEGYNEQFF. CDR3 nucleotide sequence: TGTGCCAGCAGCCTTACAGGGGAGGGCTACAATGAGCAGTTCTTC.

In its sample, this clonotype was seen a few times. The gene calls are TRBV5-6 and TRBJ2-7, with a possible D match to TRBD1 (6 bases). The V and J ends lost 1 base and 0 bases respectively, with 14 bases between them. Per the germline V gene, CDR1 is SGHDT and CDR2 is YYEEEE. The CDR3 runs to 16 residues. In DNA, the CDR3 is TGTGCCAGCAGCTTGTGGGGGCCGACCTACTCCTACGAGCAGTACTTC. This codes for CASSLWGPTYSYEQYF.

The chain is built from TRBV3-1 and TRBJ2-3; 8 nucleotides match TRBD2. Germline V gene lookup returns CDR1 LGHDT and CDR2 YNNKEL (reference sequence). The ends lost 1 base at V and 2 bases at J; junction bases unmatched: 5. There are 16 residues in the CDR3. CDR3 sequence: CASSQVNGRATDTQYF. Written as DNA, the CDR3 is TGTGCCAGCAGCCAAGTCAACGGGAGGGCCACAGATACGCAGTATTTT.

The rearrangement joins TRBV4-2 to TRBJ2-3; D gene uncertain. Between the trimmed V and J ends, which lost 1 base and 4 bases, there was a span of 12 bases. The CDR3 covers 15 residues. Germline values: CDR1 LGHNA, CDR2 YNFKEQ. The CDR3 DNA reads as TGTGCCAGCAGCCAAGGCGACCTCGGTGCAGATACGCAGTATTTT. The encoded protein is CASSQGDLGADTQYF.

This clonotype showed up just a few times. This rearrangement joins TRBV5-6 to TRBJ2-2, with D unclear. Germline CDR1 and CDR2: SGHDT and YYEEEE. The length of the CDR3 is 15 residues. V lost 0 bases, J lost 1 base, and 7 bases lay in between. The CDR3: CASSLEPGNTGELFF. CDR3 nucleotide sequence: TGTGCCAGCAGCTTGGAACCGGGGAACACCGGGGAGCTGTTTTTT.

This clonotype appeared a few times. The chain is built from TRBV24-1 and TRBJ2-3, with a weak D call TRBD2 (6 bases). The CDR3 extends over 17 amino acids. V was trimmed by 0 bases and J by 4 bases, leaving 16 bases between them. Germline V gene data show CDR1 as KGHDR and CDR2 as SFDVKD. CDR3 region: CATSDLPGREWADTQYF. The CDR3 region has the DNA TGTGCCACCAGTGATTTGCCAGGCCGGGAGTGGGCAGATACGCAGTATTTT.

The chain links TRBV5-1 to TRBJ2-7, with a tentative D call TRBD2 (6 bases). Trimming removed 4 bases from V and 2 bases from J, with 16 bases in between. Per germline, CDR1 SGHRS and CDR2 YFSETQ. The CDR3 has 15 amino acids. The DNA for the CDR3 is TGCGCCAGCAGCCCCGAGGGGACTTCTGCCTACGAGCAGTACTTC. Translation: CASSPEGTSAYEQYF. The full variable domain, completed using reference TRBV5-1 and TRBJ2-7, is KAGVTQTPRYLIKTRGQQVTLSCSPISGHRSVSWYQQTPGQGLQFLFEYFSETQRNKGNFPGRFSGRQFSNSRSEMNVSTLELGDSALYLCASSPEGTSAYEQYFGPGTRLTVT.

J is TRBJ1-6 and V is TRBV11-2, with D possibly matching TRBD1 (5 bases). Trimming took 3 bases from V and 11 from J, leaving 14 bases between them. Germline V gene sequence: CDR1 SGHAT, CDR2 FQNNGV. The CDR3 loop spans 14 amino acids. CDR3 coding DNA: TGTGCCAGCAGCTTCCCGGGGGATTATACACCCCTCCACTTT. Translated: CASSFPGDYTPLHF.